These 13 T cell receptor beta chains originate from one sample sequenced in a study of T cells after yellow fever vaccination. Each CDR3 protein is one row after TCRdb ran MiXCR on the 5' RACE reads. The repertoire holds roughly 500,000 distinct CDR3 sequences, with roughly 21% as singletons. Sample: PBMCs, taken 15 days after the yellow fever booster vaccination. Source of these receptors: a man aged 30 to 45 who received the YFV17D yellow fever vaccine.

This clonotype was counted a few times. V and J are TRBV24-1 and TRBJ2-3, with D unresolved. The ends were cut back, 0 bases at V and 8 bases at J, with 8 bases in the middle. Germline V gene sequence: CDR1 KGHDR, CDR2 SFDVKD. CDR3 length: 13 amino acids. As DNA, the CDR3 is TGTGCCACCAGTGATTTGTGGCGGACTACGCAGTATTTT. Protein: CATSDLWRTTQYF.

V gene TRBV27 combines with J gene TRBJ2-7; D could derive from TRBD1 or TRBD2 (5 bases each). Germline CDR1 and CDR2: MNHEY and SMNVEV (reference sequence). The CDR3 has 17 amino acids. V lost 4 bases and J 2 bases, leaving 21 bases between the germline ends. CDR3 in amino acids: CASSSTSSGTRAYEQYF. The CDR3 nucleotides read TGTGCCAGCAGTTCGACCTCTTCCGGGACCAGAGCCTACGAGCAGTACTTC.

This clonotype has more than one count but fewer than ten. V is TRBV24-1 and J is TRBJ2-7; 8 bases line up with TRBD2. With V trimmed by 7 bases and J by 7 bases, 8 bases remained unmatched. Germline loops: CDR1 KGHDR, CDR2 SFDVKD. The CDR3 contains 13 residues. DNA of the CDR3: TGTGCCACCAGACCAGACGGGGGGGAGGAGCAGTACTTC. As protein: CATRPDGGEEQYF.

This clonotype was detected ten times or more. The CDR3 is CASRGQGGPYEQYF. CDR3 nucleotides: TGCGCCAGCAGAGGACAGGGTGGGCCCTACGAGCAGTACTTC. The J gene is TRBJ2-7, the V gene TRBV5-1; TRBD1 matches at 8 bases. The CDR3 consists of 14 residues. Germline CDR1 is SGHRS and CDR2 is YFSETQ. Trimming took 5 bases from V and 2 from J; bases not matched to a gene: 6.

This chain connects TRBV10-3 to TRBJ2-7; 8 bases line up with TRBD2. The germline gives CDR1 ENHRY, CDR2 SYGVKD. V shed 8 bases and J 6 bases; nucleotides not matched to a gene: 12. The CDR3 loop spans 14 amino acids. CDR3 nucleotides: TGTGCCATCCTCCGTACAGCGGGAGCCCCCGAGCAGTACTTC. This translates into CAILRTAGAPEQYF.

This sequence joins TRBV5-1 and TRBJ2-3; the D is unclear. Germline V gene data show CDR1 as SGHRS and CDR2 as YFSETQ. The CDR3 runs 15 residues. CDR3 sequence (DNA): TGCGTCTCAGCTGATTGGATCACTAGCACAGATACGCAGTATTTT. It is translated as CVSADWITSTDTQYF.

This clonotype was recorded a few times. This sequence joins TRBV5-1 and TRBJ2-5; possible D gene TRBD1, 6 bases. The germline gives CDR1 SGHRS, CDR2 YFSETQ. Trimming stripped 4 bases from V and 3 bases from J, with 13 bases between. The CDR3 runs 14 residues. The chain's CDR3 is CASSHTQGKETQYF. CDR3 nucleotide sequence: TGCGCCAGCAGCCACACCCAGGGGAAAGAGACCCAGTACTTC.

J is TRBJ2-7 and V is TRBV29-1; D might be TRBD1 (5 bases). Trimming left V 4 bases short and J 4 bases short, with 17 bases between. This CDR3 contains 14 residues. Germline CDR1 SQVTM, CDR2 ANQGSEA. The CDR3 here is CSVGSGAKAYEQYF. DNA of the CDR3: TGCAGCGTTGGTTCTGGGGCGAAAGCTTACGAGCAGTACTTC.

This clonotype turned up a few times. The chain uses TRBV5-1 and TRBJ2-3; TRBD1 or TRBD2 may be the D gene (5 bases each). Trimming shortened V by 0 bases and J by 0 bases, and 14 bases separated the two germline ends. This CDR3 is 17 amino acids long. Germline CDR1 SGHRS, CDR2 YFSETQ. The CDR3 region is CASSLGDGPSSTDTQYF. DNA for the CDR3: TGCGCCAGCAGCTTGGGGGACGGACCTAGTAGCACAGATACGCAGTATTTT.

The table lists this clonotype with a few counts. The rearrangement uses TRBV12-3 or TRBV12-4 and TRBJ2-1; 11 nucleotides line up with TRBD2. The ends lost 6 bases at V and 8 bases at J; junction bases unmatched: 6. The CDR3 loop spans 14 amino acids. This CDR3 reads CASRTSGRHHEQFF. CDR3 DNA: TGTGCCAGCAGAACTAGCGGGAGACACCATGAGCAGTTCTTC.

This clonotype has just a few counts. This chain joins TRBV7-2 and TRBJ2-7; D is possibly TRBD1 (6 bases). Germline loops: CDR1 SGHTA, CDR2 FQGNSA. CDR3 length: 17 amino acids. V was pared by 0 bases and J by 2 bases, with 17 bases between. The CDR3 spells CASSLAGAGGLTYEQYF. CDR3 sequence (DNA): TGTGCCAGCAGCTTAGCGGGGGCGGGCGGACTGACCTACGAGCAGTACTTC.

The V gene is TRBV20-1, the J gene TRBJ2-3; 8 positions match TRBD2. Trimming took 2 bases from V and 3 from J; bases not matched to a gene: 4. The germline CDR1 and CDR2 sequences are DFQATT and SNEGSKA (reference sequence). This CDR3 contains 14 residues. CDR3 loop: CSARWGGRTDTQYF. CDR3 nucleotide sequence: TGCAGTGCTAGATGGGGCGGGAGGACAGATACGCAGTATTTT.

The chain carries TRBV6-1 and TRBJ1-5; unclear D gene. Germline lookup yields CDR1 MNHNS and CDR2 SASEGT. V gave up 7 bases and J gave up 4 bases, with 11 bases separating them. The CDR3 runs 13 residues. CDR3 protein: CASIEQTNQPQHF. CDR3 nucleotide sequence: TGTGCCAGCATAGAACAGACAAATCAGCCCCAGCATTTT.